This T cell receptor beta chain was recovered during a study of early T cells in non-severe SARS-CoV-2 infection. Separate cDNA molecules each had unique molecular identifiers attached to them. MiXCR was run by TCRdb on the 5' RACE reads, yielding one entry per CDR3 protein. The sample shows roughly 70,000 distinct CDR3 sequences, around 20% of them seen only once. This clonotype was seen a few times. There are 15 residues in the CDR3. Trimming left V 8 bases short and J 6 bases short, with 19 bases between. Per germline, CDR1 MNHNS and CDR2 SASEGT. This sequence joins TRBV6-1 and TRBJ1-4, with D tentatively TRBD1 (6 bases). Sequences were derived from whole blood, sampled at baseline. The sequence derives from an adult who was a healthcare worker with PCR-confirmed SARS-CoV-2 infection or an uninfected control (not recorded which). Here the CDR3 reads CASQLIQGMDEKLFF. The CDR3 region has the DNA TGTGCCAGCCAACTCATACAGGGCATGGATGAAAAACTGTTTTTT.